Below are 19 T cell receptor beta chains sequenced from a single sample in a study of CD8 T cells in Susac syndrome. Reverse transcription used about 0.5 to 1 ug RNA and random hexamers. One entry per CDR3 protein, called by TCRdb with MiXCR from the immunoSEQ multiplex PCR reads. The sample holds around 200,000 distinct CDR3 sequences; 95% are singletons and the top ten take approximately 0.094%. The specimen sequenced was CD4+ T cells from PBMCs. These receptors were collected from a human donor in good health.

This chain links TRBV2 with TRBJ1-2; D not certain. The CDR3 contains 12 residues. Trimming shortened V by 6 bases and J by 8 bases, and 13 bases separated the two germline ends. Per germline, CDR1 SNHLY and CDR2 FYNNEI. CDR3 residues: CASSPDMSGYTF. The CDR3 DNA is TGTGCCAGCAGCCCTGACATGAGCGGCTACACCTTC.

The J gene is TRBJ1-1, the V gene TRBV3-1; no clear D gene. CDR1 is LGHDT and CDR2 is YNNKEL in the germline V gene (reference sequence). V lost 3 bases and J lost 5, with 10 bases in between. The length of the CDR3 is 13 residues. The CDR3 sequence: CASSQGDGTEAFF. DNA for the CDR3: TGTGCCAGCAGCCAGGGAGACGGGACTGAAGCTTTCTTT.

The genes are TRBV12-3 or TRBV12-4 and TRBJ1-5; D might be TRBD1 (5 bases). CDR3 length: 13 residues. V dropped 7 bases and J dropped 4 bases, with 11 bases sitting between them. CDR3 sequence: CASTFGGNQPQHF. CDR3 nucleotides: TGTGCCAGCACCTTTGGGGGAAATCAGCCCCAGCATTTT.

The V gene is TRBV9, the J gene TRBJ2-3; D call uncertain. Trimming left V 0 bases short and J 6 bases short, with 2 bases between. The CDR3 contains 11 residues. Germline lookup yields CDR1 SGDLS and CDR2 YYNGEE. DNA of the CDR3: TGTGCCAGCAGCGTAGCGGATACGCAGTATTTT. Translation: CASSVADTQYF.

This sequence joins TRBV11-1 and TRBJ2-5; TRBD1 might be the D (6 bases). V gave up 5 bases and J gave up 1 base, with 8 bases separating them. This CDR3 spans 13 amino acids. CDR1 is SGHAT and CDR2 is FQDESV in the germline V gene (reference sequence). CDR3 sequence (DNA): TGTGCCAGCAGCCGGGACATCCAAGAGACCCAGTACTTC. Encoded protein: CASSRDIQETQYF.

This rearrangement joins TRBV12-3 or TRBV12-4 to TRBJ1-5; 9 bases match TRBD1. J lost 9 bases, V lost 3 bases, and 6 bases had no gene match. This CDR3 has 14 amino acids. For the CDR3, the DNA is TGTGCCAGCAGTTTCCGGACAGGGGACGCGCCCCAGCATTTT. Translated, it gives CASSFRTGDAPQHF.

This clonotype appeared a single time. V and J are TRBV30 and TRBJ2-7; 7 positions agree with TRBD1. After removal of 0 bases from V and 0 bases from J, the junction contained 2 bases not matched to a gene. From germline, CDR1 is GTSNPN and CDR2 SVGIG (reference sequence). CDR3 length: 14 amino acids. CDR3 DNA sequence: TGTGCCTGGAGTGTAAAGGGGGCCTCCTACGAGCAGTACGTC. Translation gives CAWSVKGASYEQYV.

The chain uses TRBV12-3 or TRBV12-4 and TRBJ1-1; TRBD1 agrees at 7 bases. This CDR3 region has 16 residues. V gave up 3 bases and J gave up 0 bases; unmatched junction bases: 7. The CDR3 sequence: CASSFIGTALNTEAFF. The CDR3 coding sequence is TGTGCCAGCAGTTTTATTGGGACAGCTTTGAACACTGAAGCTTTCTTT.

The rearrangement joins TRBV29-1 to TRBJ2-2; TRBD2 agrees at 9 bases. Germline V lookup: CDR1 SQVTM, CDR2 ANQGSEA. After removal of 5 bases from V and 6 bases from J, the junction contained 4 bases not matched to a gene. The CDR3 spans 13 residues. CDR3 protein: CSVLASGAGELFF. The CDR3 coding sequence is TGCAGCGTTTTGGCTAGCGGGGCCGGGGAGCTGTTTTTT.

The V and J genes are TRBV3-1 and TRBJ1-1; D call uncertain. V was trimmed by 1 base and J by 11 bases, leaving 11 bases between them. The CDR3 covers 12 residues. Germline values: CDR1 LGHDT, CDR2 YNNKEL (reference sequence). CDR3 sequence reads: CASSQGPGQAFF. The CDR3 DNA reads as TGTGCCAGCAGCCAAGGTCCGGGCCAGGCTTTCTTT.

The V gene is TRBV5-1, the J gene TRBJ2-1; D is unresolved. The CDR3 spans 11 residues. Germline values: CDR1 SGHRS, CDR2 YFSETQ. V gave up 6 bases and J gave up 7 bases, with 8 bases separating them. CDR3 protein: CASTGENEQFF. Written as DNA, the CDR3 is TGCGCCAGCACCGGAGAGAATGAGCAGTTCTTC.

V and J are TRBV5-1 and TRBJ2-7, with 12 nucleotides matching TRBD1. The V gene's germline CDR1 is SGHRS and CDR2 YFSETQ. This CDR3 comprises 14 residues. The trim removed 4 bases at V and 5 bases at J, leaving 4 bases unmatched. The CDR3 protein is CASSERDRGHEQYF. CDR3 in DNA: TGCGCCAGCAGCGAGAGGGACAGGGGGCACGAGCAGTACTTC.

This clonotype occurred once. This chain joins TRBV4-3 and TRBJ2-1; 11 nucleotides line up with TRBD2. V lost 4 bases, J lost 4 bases, and 6 bases stayed unmatched. CDR1 LGHNA and CDR2 YSLEER come from the germline V gene. This CDR3 contains 16 residues. CDR3 nucleotides: TGCGCCAGCAGCCTGGGACTAGCGGACGGATACAATGAGCAGTTCTTC. Translating it yields CASSLGLADGYNEQFF.

The V and J genes are TRBV29-1 and TRBJ1-4; D perhaps matches TRBD1 (5 bases). Germline V CDR1 and CDR2: SQVTM, ANQGSEA. This CDR3 has 13 residues. V lost 4 bases, J lost 10 bases, and 16 bases lay in between. The CDR3 protein is CSVGEAGFGKLFF. CDR3 sequence (DNA): TGCAGCGTTGGCGAGGCAGGGTTCGGAAAACTGTTTTTT.

This chain joins TRBV20-1 and TRBJ2-3; either TRBD1 or TRBD2 may supply D (6 bases each). CDR3 size: 12 residues. Deletions cut 2 bases from V and 4 bases from J, with 7 bases between. Germline-derived CDR1 and CDR2 are DFQATT and SNEGSKA (reference sequence). The CDR3 region has the DNA TGCAGTGCTAGAAGGGGGGCAGATACGCAGTATTTT. As protein: CSARRGADTQYF.

This chain uses TRBV20-1 with TRBJ1-1; TRBD1 is a possible D gene (5 bases). Germline CDR1 DFQATT, CDR2 SNEGSKA (reference sequence). Between the trimmed V and J ends, which lost 5 bases and 0 bases, there was a span of 10 bases. The CDR3 is 13 amino acids. The CDR3 spells CSAPGPLNTEAFF. CDR3 coding DNA: TGCAGTGCTCCAGGGCCGCTGAACACTGAAGCTTTCTTT.

The genes are TRBV3-1 and TRBJ1-2, with D hard to call. CDR1 is LGHDT, CDR2 YNNKEL, per germline (reference sequence). The CDR3 length is 16 residues. V dropped 0 bases and J dropped 3 bases, with 14 bases sitting between them. In DNA, the CDR3 is TGTGCCAGCAGCCAAGATTCGGCGGGGTATCACTATGGCTACACCTTC. This translates into CASSQDSAGYHYGYTF.

The V and J genes are TRBV5-6 and TRBJ2-2; no clear D. The CDR3 is 14 amino acids. Between the trimmed V and J ends, which lost 0 bases and 6 bases, there was a span of 9 bases. CDR1 is SGHDT and CDR2 is YYEEEE in the germline V gene. The CDR3 DNA sequence: TGTGCCAGCAGCTTGGTTCTGGTATCCGGGGAGCTGTTTTTT. Amino acid sequence: CASSLVLVSGELFF. Together with reference TRBV5-6 and TRBJ2-2, the CDR3 gives the full variable domain: DAGVTQSPTHLIKTRGQQVTLRCSPKSGHDTVSWYQQALGQGPQFIFQYYEEEERQRGNFPDRFSGHQFPNYSSELNVNALLLGDSALYLCASSLVLVSGELFFGEGSRLTVL.

The chain employs TRBV3-1 and TRBJ2-3; the D is unclear. V shed 4 bases and J shed 4 bases, with 12 bases lying between them. There are 14 residues in the CDR3. Germline V gives CDR1 LGHDT, CDR2 YNNKEL (reference sequence). CDR3 residues: CASSPVRLSDTQYF. The CDR3 DNA reads TGTGCCAGCAGCCCGGTCCGGTTGTCAGATACGCAGTATTTT.